This T cell receptor beta chain derives from a study of T cells in Graves' hyperthyroidism and ophthalmopathy. Study-wide background: Any treatment followed the collection of peripheral blood at initial diagnosis.

Amplified regions were TCR beta CDR3 sequences from RNA transcripts. TCR CDR3 regions were first amplified by RT-PCR with HTBI primers. Each CDR3 protein is one row after TCRdb ran MiXCR on the multiplex PCR reads. The sample shows almost 350,000 distinct CDR3 sequences, 15% to 20% of them seen only once. This clonotype was found many times. The germline V gene encodes CDR1 SGHAT and CDR2 FQNNGV. The CDR3 consists of 14 residues. V lost 0 bases and J 7 bases, leaving 13 bases between the germline ends. Diagnostic decisions used clinical symptoms, serum thyroxine and TRAb, thyroid ultrasound and orbital computed tomography. The PBMCs studied were ones that came from around 10 ml fresh peripheral blood.

This TCR came from a woman between 40 and 55 years old with Graves' ophthalmopathy. Sequenced: blood. The chain links TRBV11-2 to TRBJ2-7, with D maybe TRBD1 (6 bases). DNA for the CDR3: TGTGCCAGCAGCTTAGAGCTGGGGGCAGGAGAGCAGTACTTC. Translated: CASSLELGAGEQYF.